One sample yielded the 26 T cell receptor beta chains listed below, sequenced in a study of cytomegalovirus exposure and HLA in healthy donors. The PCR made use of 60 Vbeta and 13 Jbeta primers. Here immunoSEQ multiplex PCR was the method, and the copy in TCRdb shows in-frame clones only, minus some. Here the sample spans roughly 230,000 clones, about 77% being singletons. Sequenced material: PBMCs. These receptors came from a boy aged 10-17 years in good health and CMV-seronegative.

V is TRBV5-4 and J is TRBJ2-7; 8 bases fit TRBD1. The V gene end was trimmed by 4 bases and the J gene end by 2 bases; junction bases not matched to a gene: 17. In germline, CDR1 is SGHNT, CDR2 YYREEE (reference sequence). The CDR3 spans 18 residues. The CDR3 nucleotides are TGTGCCAGCAGCCGCCCTTTTGCGTCGGGACAGGCCACCTACGAGCAGTACTTC. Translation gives CASSRPFASGQATYEQYF.

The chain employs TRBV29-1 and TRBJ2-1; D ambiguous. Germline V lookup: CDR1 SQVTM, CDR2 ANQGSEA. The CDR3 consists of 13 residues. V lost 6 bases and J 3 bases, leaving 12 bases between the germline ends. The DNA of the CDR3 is TGCAGCGTCGGTTCCACCTACTACAATGAGCAGTTCTTC. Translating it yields CSVGSTYYNEQFF.

CDR3 sequence: CASSFLRGESTDTQYF. In DNA, the CDR3 is TGTGCCAGCAGCTTTTTGCGGGGGGAAAGCACAGATACGCAGTATTTT. The chain has TRBV11-3 and TRBJ2-3, with 8 bases aligning to TRBD2. Germline lookup yields CDR1 SGHNT and CDR2 YENEEA. This CDR3 has 16 amino acids. V shed 3 bases, J shed 0 bases, and the junction held 5 bases outside the gene matches.

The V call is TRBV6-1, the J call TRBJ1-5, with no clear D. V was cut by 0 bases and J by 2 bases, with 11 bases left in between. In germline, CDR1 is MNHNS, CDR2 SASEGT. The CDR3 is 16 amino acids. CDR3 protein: CASSEAPGEGNQPQHF. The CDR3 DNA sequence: TGTGCCAGCAGTGAAGCGCCTGGGGAGGGCAATCAGCCCCAGCATTTT.

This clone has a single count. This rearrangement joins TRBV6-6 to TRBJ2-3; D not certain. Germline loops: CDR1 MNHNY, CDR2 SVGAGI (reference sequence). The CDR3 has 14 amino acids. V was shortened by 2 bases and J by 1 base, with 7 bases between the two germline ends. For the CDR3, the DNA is TGTGCCAGCAGTTACCGCCAGGGCACAGATACGCAGTATTTT. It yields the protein CASSYRQGTDTQYF.

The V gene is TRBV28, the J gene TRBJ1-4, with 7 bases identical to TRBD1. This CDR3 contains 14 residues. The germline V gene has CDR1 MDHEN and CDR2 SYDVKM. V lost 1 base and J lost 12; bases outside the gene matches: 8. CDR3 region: CASSLSPDRAELFF. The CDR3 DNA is TGTGCCAGCAGTTTATCCCCTGACAGGGCGGAACTGTTTTTT.

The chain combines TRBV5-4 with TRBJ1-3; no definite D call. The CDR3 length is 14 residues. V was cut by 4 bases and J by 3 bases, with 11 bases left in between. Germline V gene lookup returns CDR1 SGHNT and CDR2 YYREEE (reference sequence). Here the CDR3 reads CASSLESSGNTIYF. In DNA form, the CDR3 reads TGTGCCAGCAGCCTGGAGTCCAGTGGAAACACCATATATTTT. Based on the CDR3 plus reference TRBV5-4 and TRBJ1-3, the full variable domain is ETGVTQSPTHLIKTRGQQVTLRCSSQSGHNTVSWYQQALGQGPQFIFQYYREEENGRGNFPPRFSGLQFPNYSSELNVNALELDDSALYLCASSLESSGNTIYFGEGSWLTVV.

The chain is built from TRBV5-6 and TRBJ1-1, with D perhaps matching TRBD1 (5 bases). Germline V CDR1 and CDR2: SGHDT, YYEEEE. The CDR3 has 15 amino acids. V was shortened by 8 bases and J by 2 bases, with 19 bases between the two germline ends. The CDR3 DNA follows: TGTGCCAGTGGCCAGGGCCCTTCGTTTAACACTGAAGCTTTCTTT. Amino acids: CASGQGPSFNTEAFF. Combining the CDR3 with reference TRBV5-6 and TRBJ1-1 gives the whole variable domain DAGVTQSPTHLIKTRGQQVTLRCSPKSGHDTVSWYQQALGQGPQFIFQYYEEEERQRGNFPDRFSGHQFPNYSSELNVNALLLGDSALYLCASGQGPSFNTEAFFGQGTRLTVV.

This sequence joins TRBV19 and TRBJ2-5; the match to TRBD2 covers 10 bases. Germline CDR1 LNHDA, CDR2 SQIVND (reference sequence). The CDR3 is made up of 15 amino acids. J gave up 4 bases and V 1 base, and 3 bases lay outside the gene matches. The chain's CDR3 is CASSIGPSGGETQYF. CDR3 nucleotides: TGTGCCAGTAGTATAGGGCCTAGCGGGGGAGAGACCCAGTACTTC.

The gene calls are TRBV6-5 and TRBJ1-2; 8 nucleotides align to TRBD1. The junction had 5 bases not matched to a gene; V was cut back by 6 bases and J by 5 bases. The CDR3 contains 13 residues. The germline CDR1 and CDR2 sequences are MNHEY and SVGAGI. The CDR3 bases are TGTGCCAGCAGGGGGGGGACAGGTTATGGCTACACCTTC. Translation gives CASRGGTGYGYTF.

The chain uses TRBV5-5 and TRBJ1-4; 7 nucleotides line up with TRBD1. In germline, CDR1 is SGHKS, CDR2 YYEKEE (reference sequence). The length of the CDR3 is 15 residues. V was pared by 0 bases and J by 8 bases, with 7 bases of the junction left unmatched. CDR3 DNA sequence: TGTGCCAGCAGCTTGGTTGAGGGGGCCGGGGAAAAACTGTTTTTT. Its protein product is CASSLVEGAGEKLFF.

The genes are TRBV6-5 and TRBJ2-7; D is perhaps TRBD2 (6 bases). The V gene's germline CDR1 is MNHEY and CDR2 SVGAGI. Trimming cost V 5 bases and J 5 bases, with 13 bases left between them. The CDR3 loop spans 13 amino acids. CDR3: CASSLRLGHEQYF. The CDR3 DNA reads TGTGCCAGCAGTCTTAGACTAGGCCACGAGCAGTACTTC.

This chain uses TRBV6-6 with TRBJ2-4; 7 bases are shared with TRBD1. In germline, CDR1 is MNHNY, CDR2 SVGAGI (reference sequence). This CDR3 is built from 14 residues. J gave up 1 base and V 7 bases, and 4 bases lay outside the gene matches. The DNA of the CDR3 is TGTGCCAGCAATTGGGGACAGGCCAAAAACATTCAGTACTTC. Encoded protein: CASNWGQAKNIQYF.

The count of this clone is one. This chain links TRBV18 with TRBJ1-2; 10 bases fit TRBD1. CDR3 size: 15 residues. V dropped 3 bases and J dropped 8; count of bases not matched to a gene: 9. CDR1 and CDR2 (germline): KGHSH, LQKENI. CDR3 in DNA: TGTGCCAGCTCACCCGGGGACAGGGGACGGTACGGCTACACCTTC. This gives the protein CASSPGDRGRYGYTF.

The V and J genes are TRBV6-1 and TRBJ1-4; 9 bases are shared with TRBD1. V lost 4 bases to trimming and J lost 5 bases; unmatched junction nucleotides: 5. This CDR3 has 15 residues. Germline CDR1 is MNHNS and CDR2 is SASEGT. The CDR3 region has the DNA TGTGCCAGCAGTGCCCCCGGGACAGGGAATGAAAAACTGTTTTTT. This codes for CASSAPGTGNEKLFF.

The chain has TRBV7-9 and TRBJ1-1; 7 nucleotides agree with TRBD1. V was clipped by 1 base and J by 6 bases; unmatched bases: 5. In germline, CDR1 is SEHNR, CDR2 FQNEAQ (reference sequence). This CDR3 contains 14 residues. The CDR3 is CASSLGQGYAEAFF. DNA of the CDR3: TGTGCCAGCAGCTTAGGACAGGGTTACGCTGAAGCTTTCTTT.

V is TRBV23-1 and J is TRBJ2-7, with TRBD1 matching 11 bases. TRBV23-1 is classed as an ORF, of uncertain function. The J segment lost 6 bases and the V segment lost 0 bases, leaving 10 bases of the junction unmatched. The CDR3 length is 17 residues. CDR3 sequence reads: CASSQSIGGQGAREQYF. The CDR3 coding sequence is TGCGCCAGCAGTCAATCCATAGGAGGACAGGGGGCGCGCGAGCAGTACTTC.

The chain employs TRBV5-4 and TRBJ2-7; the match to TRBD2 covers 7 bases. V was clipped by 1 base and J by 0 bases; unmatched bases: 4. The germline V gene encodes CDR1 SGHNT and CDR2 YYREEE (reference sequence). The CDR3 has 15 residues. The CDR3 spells CASSLSLAVSYEQYF. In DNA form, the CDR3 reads TGTGCCAGCAGCTTGTCCCTAGCGGTCTCCTACGAGCAGTACTTC.

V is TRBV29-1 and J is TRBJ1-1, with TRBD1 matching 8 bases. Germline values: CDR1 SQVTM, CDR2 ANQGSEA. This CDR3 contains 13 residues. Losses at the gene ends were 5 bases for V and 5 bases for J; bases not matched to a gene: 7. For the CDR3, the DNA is TGCAGCGTTCAGACAGGGGAATTTACTGAAGCTTTCTTT. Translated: CSVQTGEFTEAFF.

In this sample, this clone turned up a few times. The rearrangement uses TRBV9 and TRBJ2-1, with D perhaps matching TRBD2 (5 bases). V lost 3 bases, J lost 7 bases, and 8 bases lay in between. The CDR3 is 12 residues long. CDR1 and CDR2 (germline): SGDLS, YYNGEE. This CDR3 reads CASSGTGNEQFF. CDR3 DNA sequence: TGTGCCAGCAGCGGGACTGGAAATGAGCAGTTCTTC.

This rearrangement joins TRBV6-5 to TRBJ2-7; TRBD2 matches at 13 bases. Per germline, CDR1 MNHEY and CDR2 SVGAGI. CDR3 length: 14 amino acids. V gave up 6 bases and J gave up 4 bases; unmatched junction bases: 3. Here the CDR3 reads CASSWTSGSYEQYF. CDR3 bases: TGTGCCAGCAGCTGGACTAGCGGGAGTTACGAGCAGTACTTC.

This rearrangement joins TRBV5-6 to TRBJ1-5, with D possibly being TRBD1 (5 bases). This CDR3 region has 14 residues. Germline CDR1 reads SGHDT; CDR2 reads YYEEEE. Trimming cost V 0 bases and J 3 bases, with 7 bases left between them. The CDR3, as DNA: TGTGCCAGCAGCTTGGGACAGATCAATCAGCCCCAGCATTTT. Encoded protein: CASSLGQINQPQHF.

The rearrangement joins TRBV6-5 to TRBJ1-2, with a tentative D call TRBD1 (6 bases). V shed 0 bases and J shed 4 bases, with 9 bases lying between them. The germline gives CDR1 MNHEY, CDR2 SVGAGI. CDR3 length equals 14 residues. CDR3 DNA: TGTGCCAGCAGTTACTCGAGCAGGGGCTATGGCTACACCTTC. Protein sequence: CASSYSSRGYGYTF.

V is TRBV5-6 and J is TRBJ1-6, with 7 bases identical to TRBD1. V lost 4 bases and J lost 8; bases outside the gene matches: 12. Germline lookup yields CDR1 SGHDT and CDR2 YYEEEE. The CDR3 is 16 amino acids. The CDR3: CASSKTGILLDSPLHF. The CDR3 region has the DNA TGTGCCAGCAGCAAGACAGGGATACTCTTGGATTCACCCCTCCACTTT. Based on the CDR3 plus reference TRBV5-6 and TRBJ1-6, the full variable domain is DAGVTQSPTHLIKTRGQQVTLRCSPKSGHDTVSWYQQALGQGPQFIFQYYEEEERQRGNFPDRFSGHQFPNYSSELNVNALLLGDSALYLCASSKTGILLDSPLHFGNGTRLTVT.

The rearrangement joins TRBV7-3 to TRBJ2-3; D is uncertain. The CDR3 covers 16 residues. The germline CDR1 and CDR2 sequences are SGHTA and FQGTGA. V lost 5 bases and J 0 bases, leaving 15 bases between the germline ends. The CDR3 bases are TGTGCCAGCAGCCCTACTTACAGCACTAGCACAGATACGCAGTATTTT. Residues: CASSPTYSTSTDTQYF.

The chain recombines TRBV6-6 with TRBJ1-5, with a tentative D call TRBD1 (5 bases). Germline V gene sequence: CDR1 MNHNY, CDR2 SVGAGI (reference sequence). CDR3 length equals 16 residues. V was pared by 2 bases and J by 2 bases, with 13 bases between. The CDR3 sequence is CASSYGQGLGNQPQHF. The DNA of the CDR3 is TGTGCCAGCAGTTACGGGCAGGGCCTAGGCAATCAGCCCCAGCATTTT.